Listed here are 32 T cell receptor beta chains from one sample, sequenced in a study of cytomegalovirus exposure and HLA in healthy donors. With 60 Vbeta and 13 Jbeta primers, the PCR was carried out. The assay was immunoSEQ multiplex PCR, and TCRdb's table has in-frame clones only and misses some. This table has about 43,000 clones, roughly 77% appearing once. Sequencing was performed on PBMCs. The receptors stem from a man younger than 40 in good health and CMV-seronegative.

V gene TRBV7-8 combines with J gene TRBJ2-1; D perhaps matches TRBD1 (5 bases). The CDR3 has 15 amino acids. Per the germline V gene, CDR1 is SGHVS and CDR2 is FQNEAQ. The ends were cut back, 2 bases at V and 6 bases at J, with 14 bases in the middle. CDR3 DNA: TGTGCCAGCAGCTTATGGGGCCCCGCAGGCAATGAGCAGTTCTTC. Its protein product is CASSLWGPAGNEQFF.

The chain couples TRBV11-2 to TRBJ2-7; 7 bases fit TRBD1. The CDR3 sequence is 14 residues long. Germline assignment: CDR1 SGHAT and CDR2 FQNNGV. Trimming removed 5 bases from V and 0 bases from J; junction bases left unmatched: 4. The CDR3 DNA reads TGTGCCAGCAGCCGAGGGGGCAGCTCCTACGAGCAGTACTTC. It translates to CASSRGGSSYEQYF.

This clone has a single count. The germline gene is not matched at one end of the junction; a read error may be the cause. CDR3: CASSQDLASVPYEQCF. CDR3 sequence (DNA): TGTGCCAGCAGCCAAGATTTGGCTAGCGTGCCCTACGAGCAGTGCTTC. The V call is TRBV4-2, the J call TRBJ2-7, with D maybe TRBD2 (6 bases). Germline lookup yields CDR1 LGHNA and CDR2 YNFKEQ. This CDR3 has 16 residues.

Concerning this clone: The same CDR3 arises from other DNA sequences in this sample as well. V gene TRBV28 combines with J gene TRBJ1-5; D possibly corresponds to TRBD1 (5 bases). V was shortened by 3 bases and J by 5 bases, with 5 bases between the two germline ends. The CDR3 has 12 residues. In germline, CDR1 is MDHEN, CDR2 SYDVKM. CDR3 DNA: TGTGCCAGCAGTTTCAGGGATCAGCCCCAGCATTTT. This sequence encodes CASSFRDQPQHF.

The rearrangement uses TRBV11-2 and TRBJ1-4; perhaps TRBD1 as D (6 bases). Trimming shortened V by 5 bases and J by 4 bases, and 11 bases separated the two germline ends. Germline loops: CDR1 SGHAT, CDR2 FQNNGV. This CDR3 has 14 residues. The CDR3 coding sequence is TGTGCCAGCAGCATACAGGGATTTAATGAAAAACTGTTTTTT. It codes for CASSIQGFNEKLFF.

The chain couples TRBV30 to TRBJ2-1; D is uncertain. The germline gives CDR1 GTSNPN, CDR2 SVGIG (reference sequence). V was shortened by 2 bases and J by 0 bases, with 14 bases between the two germline ends. The CDR3 length is 16 residues. The CDR3 sequence is CAWSPALVSSYNEQFF. The CDR3 DNA is TGTGCCTGGAGTCCGGCTCTAGTGAGCTCCTACAATGAGCAGTTCTTC.

This rearrangement joins TRBV5-4 to TRBJ2-7; TRBD1 might be the D (5 bases). Germline loops: CDR1 SGHNT, CDR2 YYREEE (reference sequence). CDR3 length equals 15 residues. V was pared by 3 bases and J by 0 bases, with 13 bases between. The CDR3: CASSYRGQNSYEQYF. The CDR3 coding sequence is TGTGCCAGCAGCTACCGAGGACAAAACTCCTACGAGCAGTACTTC.

The gene calls are TRBV5-5 and TRBJ1-1; a possible D gene is TRBD1 (6 bases). Between the trimmed V and J ends, which lost 3 bases and 4 bases, there was a span of 16 bases. Germline V lookup: CDR1 SGHKS, CDR2 YYEKEE (reference sequence). The CDR3 loop spans 15 amino acids. The CDR3 coding sequence is TGTGCCAGCAGCTGGCAACAGGGTACGGCCACTGAAGCTTTCTTT. It yields the protein CASSWQQGTATEAFF.

The chain recombines TRBV7-2 with TRBJ2-7; TRBD2 matches 9 bases. CDR3 size: 14 residues. Germline CDR1 SGHTA, CDR2 FQGNSA. V was clipped by 4 bases and J by 6 bases; unmatched bases: 7. CDR3 in DNA: TGTGCCAGCAGCTATCTAGCGGGAAAGGCCGAGCAGTACTTC. Amino acid sequence: CASSYLAGKAEQYF. Full variable domain (rest looked up from reference TRBV7-2 and TRBJ2-7): GAGVSQSPSNKVTEKGKDVELRCDPISGHTALYWYRQSLGQGLEFLIYFQGNSAPDKSGLPSDRFSAERTGGSVSTLTIQRTQQEDSAVYLCASSYLAGKAEQYFGPGTRLTVT.

The V and J genes are TRBV4-3 and TRBJ1-1; no firm D call. The V end lost 4 bases, the J end lost 3 bases, and 6 bases lay between the germline ends. Germline V gene data show CDR1 as LGHNA and CDR2 as YSLEER. There are 12 residues in the CDR3. CDR3 nucleotides: TGCGCCAGCAGCCGAGGGCACACTGAAGCTTTCTTT. Its protein is CASSRGHTEAFF.

As regards this clone: One junction end disagrees with the germline gene, perhaps due to a read error. The V call is TRBV6-4, the J call TRBJ2-7; 7 nucleotides agree with TRBD1. Per germline, CDR1 MRHNA and CDR2 SNTAGT. The CDR3 has 10 amino acids. CDR3 sequence: CDRVIYEQYF. In DNA form, the CDR3 reads TGCGACAGGGTCATCTACGAGCAGTACTTC.

The chain links TRBV28 to TRBJ1-1; the D gene is possibly TRBD1 (5 bases). This CDR3 is built from 14 residues. The V and J ends lost 3 bases and 1 base respectively, with 9 bases between them. Germline V CDR1 and CDR2: MDHEN, SYDVKM. The CDR3 DNA follows: TGTGCCAGCAGTTTGACAGTCGGGAACACTGAAGCTTTCTTT. Its translation: CASSLTVGNTEAFF.

The chain is built from TRBV27 and TRBJ1-5; 8 nucleotides match TRBD1. The CDR3 loop spans 14 amino acids. J was trimmed by 7 bases and V by 5 bases; bases with no gene match: 7. The germline gives CDR1 MNHEY, CDR2 SMNVEV (reference sequence). DNA for the CDR3: TGTGCCAGCAGTGCAGGGGGCACGGAGCAGCCCCAGCATTTT. Its protein product is CASSAGGTEQPQHF.

Points on this clone: One end of the junction fails to match germline, which may point to a read error. V is TRBV11-3 and J is TRBJ1-1, with a possible D match to TRBD1 (5 bases). Germline V lookup: CDR1 SGHNT, CDR2 YENEEA. This CDR3 contains 13 residues. CDR3 DNA: TGTGCCAGCGGCTTCCGGGGGAGGACTGAAGCTTTCTTT. This translates into CASGFRGRTEAFF. The variable domain in full, completed from reference TRBV11-3 and TRBJ1-1, reads EAGVVQSPRYKIIEKKQPVAFWCNPISGHNTLYWYLQNLGQGPELLIRYENEEAVDDSQLPKDRFSAERLKGVDSTLKIQPAELGDSAVYLCASGFRGRTEAFFGQGTRLTVV.

The rearrangement links TRBV6-1 to TRBJ1-2; unclear D gene. The CDR3 runs to 13 residues. Per the germline V gene, CDR1 is MNHNS and CDR2 is SASEGT. V was trimmed by 7 bases and J by 0 bases, leaving 9 bases between them. This CDR3 is CASIPRANYGYTF. CDR3 DNA: TGTGCCAGCATTCCCCGGGCTAACTATGGCTACACCTTC.

The chain links TRBV28 to TRBJ1-1; 8 bases align to TRBD1. Germline lookup yields CDR1 MDHEN and CDR2 SYDVKM. This CDR3 region has 16 residues. The J segment lost 8 bases and the V segment lost 5 bases, leaving 16 bases of the junction unmatched. CDR3: CASSPIGTGYLTEAFF. For the CDR3, the DNA is TGTGCCAGCAGTCCCATTGGGACAGGTTACCTCACAGAAGCTTTCTTT.

The gene calls are TRBV5-6 and TRBJ2-5; the match to TRBD1 covers 8 bases. CDR1 is SGHDT and CDR2 is YYEEEE in the germline V gene. CDR3 size: 15 residues. The ends lost 6 bases at V and 4 bases at J; junction bases unmatched: 11. The CDR3 sequence: CASTPGAGGSETQYF. The CDR3 coding sequence is TGTGCCAGCACCCCCGGGGCAGGGGGCTCAGAGACCCAGTACTTC.

The V call is TRBV7-9, the J call TRBJ2-1; the match to TRBD1 covers 9 bases. The V segment lost 6 bases and the J segment 5 bases; nucleotides outside the gene matches: 8. The CDR3 has 15 amino acids. CDR1 and CDR2 from the germline V gene are SEHNR and FQNEAQ (reference sequence). Written as DNA, the CDR3 is TGTGCCAGCAGACCCGGGACAGGGCTCAACAATGAGCAGTTCTTC. It translates to CASRPGTGLNNEQFF.

The chain joins TRBV6-5 to TRBJ2-5; D may be TRBD2 (5 bases). The CDR3 is 13 amino acids. Germline-derived CDR1 and CDR2 are MNHEY and SVGAGI. V dropped 6 bases and J dropped 5 bases, with 13 bases sitting between them. In DNA form, the CDR3 reads TGTGCCAGCAGCGGCGGGTGGGCGGAGACCCAGTACTTC. It encodes CASSGGWAETQYF.

Here the CDR3 DNA reads TGTGCCAGCAGCAGGAGCGGGGCAGGGTATTACTATGGCTACACCTTC. Its protein product is CASSRSGAGYYYGYTF. V and J are TRBV7-6 and TRBJ1-2; D possibly corresponds to TRBD1 (5 bases). The CDR3 is 16 residues long. Per germline, CDR1 SGHVS and CDR2 FNYEAQ. Trimming pared 5 bases from V and 3 bases from J, leaving 19 bases between.

V is TRBV9 and J is TRBJ2-6; 7 bases fit TRBD2. Germline V gives CDR1 SGDLS, CDR2 YYNGEE. Losses at the gene ends were 4 bases for V and 4 bases for J; bases not matched to a gene: 8. The CDR3 is 16 amino acids. The CDR3 region has the DNA TGTGCCAGCAGCCTTGGACTAGTCTCCGGGGCCAACGTCCTGACTTTC. Residues: CASSLGLVSGANVLTF. Using reference TRBV9 and TRBJ2-6 for the parts outside the CDR3, the full variable domain is DSGVTQTPKHLITATGQRVTLRCSPRSGDLSVYWYQQSLDQGLQFLIQYYNGEERAKGNILERFSAQQFPDLHSELNLSSLELGDSALYFCASSLGLVSGANVLTFGAGSRLTVL.

This chain connects TRBV28 to TRBJ2-1; unclear D gene. The CDR3 is 11 amino acids. Germline V gene data show CDR1 as MDHEN and CDR2 as SYDVKM. Trimming stripped 6 bases from V and 9 bases from J, with 9 bases between. The chain's CDR3 is CASSIEREQFF. The CDR3 DNA is TGTGCCAGCAGCATCGAGCGTGAGCAGTTCTTC.

The chain combines TRBV2 with TRBJ2-1, with TRBD1 as a possible D gene (6 bases). V lost 4 bases and J lost 9, with 10 bases in between. The CDR3 consists of 12 residues. The germline CDR1 and CDR2 sequences are SNHLY and FYNNEI. The chain's CDR3 is CASSGLGGEQFF. CDR3 DNA: TGTGCCAGCAGTGGATTAGGGGGTGAGCAGTTCTTC.

This clone was seen a single time. This chain joins TRBV25-1 and TRBJ2-5; possible D gene TRBD2, 6 bases. Trimming pared 3 bases from V and 4 bases from J, leaving 12 bases between. The CDR3 totals 14 residues. CDR1 MGHDK and CDR2 SYGVNS come from the germline V gene. CDR3 in DNA: TGTGCCAGCAGTGAGACGGGGCGGGGAGAGACCCAGTACTTC. This translates into CASSETGRGETQYF. Variable domain in full (rest from reference TRBV25-1 and TRBJ2-5): EADIYQTPRYLVIGTGKKITLECSQTMGHDKMYWYQQDPGMELHLIHYSYGVNSTEKGDLSSESTVSRIRTEHFPLTLESARPSHTSQYLCASSETGRGETQYFGPGTRLLVL.

This clone was picked up a small number of times. The chain has TRBV6-6 and TRBJ2-7; D is possibly TRBD1 (6 bases). V lost 7 bases, J lost 0 bases, and 16 bases lay in between. Germline lookup yields CDR1 MNHNY and CDR2 SVGAGI (reference sequence). CDR3 length: 15 amino acids. CDR3 DNA: TGTGCCAGCACCACGAGGGGGACCTACTCCTACGAGCAGTACTTC. It is translated as CASTTRGTYSYEQYF.

The chain is built from TRBV6-1 and TRBJ2-3; 9 bases agree with TRBD2. In germline, CDR1 is MNHNS, CDR2 SASEGT. V trimming: 6 bases; J trimming: 0 bases; junction bases outside the gene matches: 4. The CDR3 totals 15 residues. This CDR3 reads CASRRTSASTDTQYF. In nucleotides, the CDR3 is TGTGCCAGCAGAAGGACTAGCGCAAGCACAGATACGCAGTATTTT.

The chain joins TRBV29-1 to TRBJ1-4; tentatively, D is TRBD1 (5 bases). The CDR3 consists of 16 residues. Germline CDR1 reads SQVTM; CDR2 reads ANQGSEA. Trimming removed 3 bases from V and 7 bases from J, with 21 bases in between. Here the CDR3 reads CSVDSGRGEVGEKLFF. CDR3 sequence (DNA): TGCAGCGTTGATTCTGGTCGGGGGGAAGTCGGTGAAAAACTGTTTTTT.

V gene TRBV9 combines with J gene TRBJ2-7; D gene ambiguous. The V end was cut by 4 bases, the J end by 0 bases, with 14 bases between. CDR1 is SGDLS, CDR2 YYNGEE, per germline. This CDR3 is built from 15 residues. The CDR3 bases are TGTGCCAGCAGCCCCGAGGCGCGCCCCTCCTACGAGCAGTACTTC. Protein product: CASSPEARPSYEQYF.

The V call is TRBV7-2, the J call TRBJ1-3; a weak D match, TRBD1 (6 bases). V lost 4 bases to trimming and J lost 2 bases, with 12 bases between them. The germline V gene has CDR1 SGHTA and CDR2 FQGNSA. CDR3 length: 15 amino acids. As DNA, the CDR3 is TGTGCCAGCAGCTCCAACAGGGTAGCTGGAAACACCATATATTTT. This encodes CASSSNRVAGNTIYF.

A single count supports this clone. This chain uses TRBV19 with TRBJ2-7; 11 positions agree with TRBD2. This CDR3 contains 15 residues. The germline V gene has CDR1 LNHDA and CDR2 SQIVND (reference sequence). V was clipped by 8 bases and J by 1 base; unmatched bases: 7. The CDR3 nucleotides are TGTGCCAGTGGATTAGCGGGAGGGCCGTCCTACGAGCAGTACTTC. Translating it yields CASGLAGGPSYEQYF. Full variable domain (outside the CDR3, taken from reference TRBV19 and TRBJ2-7): DGGITQSPKYLFRKEGQNVTLSCEQNLNHDAMYWYRQDPGQGLRLIYYSQIVNDFQKGDIAEGYSVSREKKESFPLTVTSAQKNPTAFYLCASGLAGGPSYEQYFGPGTRLTVT.

This clone was observed a single time. The rearrangement uses TRBV5-4 and TRBJ1-1; perhaps TRBD1 as D (5 bases). CDR1 and CDR2 from the germline V gene are SGHNT and YYREEE (reference sequence). V shed 1 base and J shed 4 bases, with 11 bases lying between them. The CDR3 has 14 residues. The CDR3 region is CASSLPGEATEAFF. The DNA for the CDR3 is TGTGCCAGCAGCTTGCCGGGGGAGGCCACTGAAGCTTTCTTT.

V usage is TRBV7-2 and J usage is TRBJ2-7; no definite D call. This CDR3 comprises 11 residues. V lost 5 bases and J 5 bases, leaving 7 bases between the germline ends. Per germline, CDR1 SGHTA and CDR2 FQGNSA. The DNA of the CDR3 is TGTGCCAGCAGCCTCTTTGACGAGCAGTACTTC. As protein: CASSLFDEQYF.